This T cell receptor (beta chain) was recovered during a study of identical twins (dated by TCRdb to 2016 to 2018). With respect to the entire study: The study deep-sequenced TCR alpha and beta repertoires from monozygotic twins, unrelated adults of various ages and cord blood to test whether fetal clonotypes persist. Replicate twin experiments were performed at different times using different library preparation protocols to rule out contamination.

In this sample, this clonotype turned up a few times. Its antigen target is currently unknown. The record has no base qualities; no much larger clone is one base away. The library was obtained by 5' RACE. Sequencing instrument: Illumina HiSeq 2000. Template switching added a universal primer binding site, and the final cDNA carried a unique molecular identifier that allowed TCR cDNA molecules to be counted accurately. First-strand cDNA for TCR alpha and beta chains was synthesized from specific primers in the conserved constant-segment region. Each cDNA library was double barcoded, with a SMART-Mk sample barcode plus Illumina barcodes, to control for contamination. Two successive PCR steps introduced TruSeq adapter sequences along with Illumina sample barcodes. The TCR alpha and beta cDNA libraries were sequenced on the Illumina HiSeq platform using custom primers. In the original analysis: MiGEC processed the raw reads to extract unique molecular identifiers, while MiXCR was used to determine the CDR3 positions. For each individual, recombination models were inferred using an EM algorithm with the repgenHMM and IGoR tools. The analysis of shared clonotypes was done with the tcR package in R, with sharing normalized by the product of cloneset sizes. Out-of-frame nonproductive sequences were analyzed to study raw recombination free of thymic and clonal selection effects. TCRdb applied fastp at Q25 and MiXCR to the public reads, then kept only in-frame beta chains. Each CDR3 protein gets just one entry, which takes the most common genes and DNA from the rows behind it. Here the V and J calls rest on TCRdb's processing, not on the authors' analysis. For this sample the table gives approximately 1.8 million distinct CDR3 sequences, of which about 32% were detected only once. The ten largest clones add up to over 0.25% of the sample.

Points the paper makes about the study in general: Conclusions relied on cross-sectional statistical analysis, since the same donors could not be followed over many years. Abundant cord blood beta clonotypes had fewer insertions, young adult naive repertoires showed a similar but weaker trend, and memory repertoires showed no such trend. The excess sharing between twins in beta out-of-frame sequences was weaker because fewer shared sequences reduced the signal-to-noise ratio. Out-of-frame TCR alpha sequences shared between twins showed an excess of low generation-probability sequences compared with coincidental sharing between unrelated individuals. Out-of-frame TCR alpha sharing in monozygotic twins was systematically underestimated by recombination models, whereas sharing between unrelated individuals was in agreement with the recombination models. Zero-insertion analyses could be partly confounded by invariant T cells such as MAIT and iNKT, although diverse VJ usage argued against such confounding for most clonotypes.

Every donor in the study was a healthy Caucasian. Its CDR3 holds 15 amino acids, cysteine through phenylalanine. This entry keeps only the CDR3 DNA: 45 bases, framed from base 1. CDR1 MRHNA and CDR2 SNTAGT were looked up in the germline V gene. V is clipped by 0 bases and J by 6 bases, and the sequence between their germline boundaries is 12 bases long. The specimen sequenced was cord blood. The sequence joins TRBV6-4 to TRBJ2-1; the D gene is possibly TRBD1, with 6 bases matching. The receptor comes from a newborn girl in good health. The DNA sequence is given as TGTGCCAGCAGTGACTCCGGACAGCCTTCCAATGAGCAGTTCTTC. Its protein is CASSDSGQPSNEQFF.